The T cell receptor beta chain described here comes from a study of blood T cells in healthy people across ages. Next came a second PCR, run for roughly 6 to 11 cycles, which used a sample-barcoded 5' primer along with a J-beta primer mix. TCRdb passed the 5' RACE reads through MiXCR, listing each CDR3 protein once. This repertoire shows roughly 1.7 million distinct CDR3 sequences, roughly 32% found once; its top ten account for about 11%. There were healthy Caucasian individuals from Russia, aged about 6 to 100, serving as donors. Isolation of PBMCs gave at least 6 million cells per sample. This clonotype was picked up a small number of times. Germline-derived CDR1 and CDR2 are SQVTM and ANQGSEA. Trimming removed 6 bases from V and 1 base from J, with 16 bases in between. The CDR3 spans 14 residues.

The sequence came from a woman aged 25 to 39 in good health. The sequenced sample consisted of blood. V is TRBV29-1 and J is TRBJ2-7; D might be TRBD1 or TRBD2, each matching 5 bases. As DNA, the CDR3 is TGCAGCGTCACCGGGACGCTGAATTCCTACGAGCAGTACTTC. Its translation is CSVTGTLNSYEQYF.